The 23 T cell receptor beta chains below were found in one sample sequenced in a study of lymphopenia after photon versus proton radiotherapy. The assay was immunoSEQ multiplex PCR, and TCRdb's table has in-frame clones only and misses some. The sample consists of tens of thousands of clones, 92% of them appearing once. The specimen comprised peripheral blood, sampled from a patient treated with photon-based radiotherapy. The receptors originated from a woman in her thirties or forties with cholangiocarcinoma.

CDR3 protein: CASFAGGNQPQHF. DNA for the CDR3: TGTGCCAGCTTTGCTGGGGGCAATCAGCCCCAGCATTTT. The chain recombines TRBV28 with TRBJ1-5; D unclear. The germline CDR1 and CDR2 sequences are MDHEN and SYDVKM. The CDR3 spans 13 residues. V was shortened by 8 bases and J by 2 bases, with 10 bases between the two germline ends.

The rearrangement uses TRBV6-1 and TRBJ2-1; 9 positions agree with TRBD2. The CDR3 spans 13 residues. The ends lost 7 bases at V and 7 bases at J; junction bases unmatched: 5. Germline V CDR1 and CDR2: MNHNS, SASEGT. The CDR3 sequence: CASNSGSDNEQFF. The CDR3 bases are TGTGCCAGCAATAGCGGGAGTGATAATGAGCAGTTCTTC.

J is TRBJ2-5 and V is TRBV30; 7 nucleotides align to TRBD2. This CDR3 spans 13 amino acids. Trimming removed 0 bases from V and 5 bases from J; junction bases left unmatched: 3. Germline CDR1 and CDR2: GTSNPN and SVGIG (reference sequence). The DNA of the CDR3 is TGTGCCTGGAGTGTGGGAGGGACGGAGACCCAGTACTTC. Protein: CAWSVGGTETQYF.

This chain joins TRBV19 and TRBJ1-5; D perhaps matches TRBD1 (6 bases). Germline V gene sequence: CDR1 LNHDA, CDR2 SQIVND (reference sequence). V lost 6 bases and J lost 7, with 16 bases in between. This CDR3 is 14 amino acids long. DNA of the CDR3: TGTGCCAGTAGGGGATCAACAGGGAACCAGCCCCAGCATTTT. Translation gives CASRGSTGNQPQHF. The complete variable domain, with remaining parts taken from reference TRBV19 and TRBJ1-5, reads DGGITQSPKYLFRKEGQNVTLSCEQNLNHDAMYWYRQDPGQGLRLIYYSQIVNDFQKGDIAEGYSVSREKKESFPLTVTSAQKNPTAFYLCASRGSTGNQPQHFGDGTRLSIL.

The V gene is TRBV5-1, the J gene TRBJ2-5; either TRBD1 or TRBD2 may supply D (6 bases each). This CDR3 has 13 amino acids. CDR1 is SGHRS, CDR2 YFSETQ, per germline. V shed 4 bases and J shed 5 bases, with 12 bases lying between them. The CDR3 nucleotides are TGCGCCAGCAGCGCTAGAGGGGGGGAGACCCAGTACTTC. Protein sequence: CASSARGGETQYF. The full variable domain, its missing parts supplied by reference TRBV5-1 and TRBJ2-5, is KAGVTQTPRYLIKTRGQQVTLSCSPISGHRSVSWYQQTPGQGLQFLFEYFSETQRNKGNFPGRFSGRQFSNSRSEMNVSTLELGDSALYLCASSARGGETQYFGPGTRLLVL.

The genes are TRBV30 and TRBJ2-7, with 7 bases matching TRBD2. CDR3 length: 11 amino acids. V was pared by 4 bases and J by 5 bases, with 2 bases of the junction left unmatched. CDR1 and CDR2 (germline): GTSNPN, SVGIG (reference sequence). CDR3 sequence (DNA): TGTGCCTGGACGGGAGGCCACGAGCAGTACTTC. Its protein is CAWTGGHEQYF.

This chain joins TRBV27 and TRBJ2-1, with D unclear. The CDR3 contains 15 residues. Germline V gene sequence: CDR1 MNHEY, CDR2 SMNVEV (reference sequence). V was shortened by 5 bases and J by 3 bases, with 14 bases between the two germline ends. CDR3 sequence (DNA): TGTGCCAGCAGTCGTCTCCCCCCCCTCTACAATGAGCAGTTCTTC. This sequence encodes CASSRLPPLYNEQFF.

This clone showed up just once. The chain has TRBV6-6 and TRBJ1-5, with 8 positions matching TRBD1. The CDR3 extends over 16 amino acids. Germline loops: CDR1 MNHNY, CDR2 SVGAGI (reference sequence). J lost 1 base, V lost 3 bases, and 5 bases had no gene match. The CDR3 sequence: CASSYPQGASNQPQHF. The CDR3 coding sequence is TGTGCCAGCAGTTATCCCCAGGGGGCGAGCAATCAGCCCCAGCATTTT.

The rearrangement joins TRBV19 to TRBJ1-6, with 7 bases identical to TRBD1. The CDR3 loop spans 14 amino acids. CDR1 and CDR2 (germline): LNHDA, SQIVND (reference sequence). Trimming took 4 bases from V and 10 from J; bases not matched to a gene: 7. CDR3 sequence: CASSTRQGESPLHF. In DNA, the CDR3 is TGTGCCAGTAGTACCCGACAGGGAGAGTCACCCCTCCACTTT.

This clone came up once. The rearrangement links TRBV20-1 to TRBJ1-2, with D tentatively TRBD1 (6 bases). This CDR3 is 11 amino acids long. Trimming stripped 8 bases from V and 8 bases from J, with 15 bases between. Germline V lookup: CDR1 DFQATT, CDR2 SNEGSKA (reference sequence). In DNA form, the CDR3 reads TGCAGTAAACTGGACAGTCCCGGCTACACCTTC. It translates to CSKLDSPGYTF.

As to this clone: This same CDR3 is encoded by further DNA sequences in the sample. This rearrangement joins TRBV30 to TRBJ1-5; TRBD1 aligns across 10 bases. V shed 2 bases, J shed 7 bases, and the junction held 8 bases outside the gene matches. The CDR3 is 15 amino acids. Germline V gene data show CDR1 as GTSNPN and CDR2 as SVGIG (reference sequence). The CDR3: CAWSFGTGEDQPQHF. The CDR3 DNA reads TGTGCCTGGAGTTTTGGGACAGGGGAAGACCAGCCCCAGCATTTT. The full variable domain, its missing parts supplied by reference TRBV30 and TRBJ1-5, is SQTIHQWPATLVQPVGSPLSLECTVEGTSNPNLYWYRQAAGRGLQLLFYSVGIGQISSEVPQNLSASRPQDRQFILSSKKLLLSDSGFYLCAWSFGTGEDQPQHFGDGTRLSIL.

V is TRBV6-5 and J is TRBJ2-5; perhaps TRBD2 as D (5 bases). The tail of the sequence fits TRBJ2-7 better, so the J call may be wrong. Germline V CDR1 and CDR2: MNHEY, SVGAGI. CDR3 length: 11 amino acids. The CDR3 loop is CASSGLYEQYF. CDR3 sequence (DNA): TGTGCCAGCAGTGGACTCTACGAGCAGTACTTC.

The V and J genes are TRBV28 and TRBJ1-6; D possibly corresponds to TRBD1 (5 bases). Trimming took 4 bases from V and 9 from J, leaving 10 bases between them. The CDR3 is 13 amino acids. From germline, CDR1 is MDHEN and CDR2 SYDVKM. Here the CDR3 reads CASSYRGASPLHF. CDR3 DNA sequence: TGTGCCAGCAGTTACCGGGGCGCTTCACCCCTCCACTTT.

This chain uses TRBV5-1 with TRBJ2-7; 9 bases are shared with TRBD1. J gave up 5 bases and V 5 bases, and 8 bases lay outside the gene matches. The CDR3 has 14 amino acids. The germline CDR1 and CDR2 sequences are SGHRS and YFSETQ. CDR3 nucleotide sequence: TGCGCCAGCAGTACCTCCGGGACAGGGAACGAGCAGTACTTC. Translation gives CASSTSGTGNEQYF.

The rearrangement links TRBV6-5 to TRBJ2-7; no definite D call. Trimming removed 5 bases from V and 5 bases from J, with 13 bases in between. The CDR3 runs 13 residues. Germline-derived CDR1 and CDR2 are MNHEY and SVGAGI. The CDR3 protein is CASSQPASNEQYF. The CDR3 region has the DNA TGTGCCAGCAGTCAACCCGCATCTAACGAGCAGTACTTC.

The chain is built from TRBV6-5 and TRBJ2-2; D is unresolved. This CDR3 is 13 amino acids long. CDR1 is MNHEY, CDR2 SVGAGI, per germline. Trimming took 7 bases from V and 1 from J, leaving 7 bases between them. The CDR3 DNA is TGTGCCAGCAAGCCCATGAACACCGGGGAGCTGTTTTTT. It translates to CASKPMNTGELFF.

The chain uses TRBV5-4 and TRBJ1-2, with 7 positions matching TRBD1. CDR3 size: 14 residues. J lost 6 bases, V lost 0 bases, and 5 bases had no gene match. The germline gives CDR1 SGHNT, CDR2 YYREEE (reference sequence). For the CDR3, the DNA is TGTGCCAGCAGCTTGGGGGACAGACCTCATGGCTACACCTTC. It encodes CASSLGDRPHGYTF.

This chain links TRBV30 with TRBJ1-1; maybe TRBD1 (5 bases). Germline-derived CDR1 and CDR2 are GTSNPN and SVGIG (reference sequence). CDR3 size: 11 residues. The V end lost 8 bases, the J end lost 5 bases, and 12 bases lay between the germline ends. The CDR3 DNA sequence: TGTGCCGGGGGTCGTGGAACTGAAGCTTTCTTT. Encoded protein: CAGGRGTEAFF.

The rearrangement joins TRBV6-5 to TRBJ2-1; D is possibly TRBD1 (7 bases). The CDR3 has 15 residues. CDR1 is MNHEY, CDR2 SVGAGI, per germline. V was cut by 5 bases and J by 2 bases, with 13 bases left in between. Here the CDR3 reads CASSPGGTAYNEQFF. CDR3 nucleotide sequence: TGTGCCAGCAGTCCTGGGGGGACAGCCTACAATGAGCAGTTCTTC.

This rearrangement joins TRBV5-4 to TRBJ1-3; TRBD1 might be the D (5 bases). The CDR3 consists of 16 residues. The germline V and J ends were trimmed by 4 bases and 1 base, with 15 bases remaining between them. Germline assignment: CDR1 SGHNT and CDR2 YYREEE (reference sequence). The chain's CDR3 is CASSPRVQGSGNTIYF. The CDR3 bases are TGTGCCAGCAGCCCGCGTGTTCAGGGATCTGGAAACACCATATATTTT.

The chain recombines TRBV19 with TRBJ2-7, with TRBD1 as a possible D gene (5 bases). Per the germline V gene, CDR1 is LNHDA and CDR2 is SQIVND (reference sequence). V lost 5 bases and J lost 3, with 11 bases in between. The CDR3 covers 13 residues. For the CDR3, the DNA is TGTGCCAGTAGTGACCCCAGGGTCTACGAGCAGTACTTC. Translating gives CASSDPRVYEQYF.

This chain joins TRBV7-9 and TRBJ1-6; possibly TRBD1 for D (5 bases). Germline values: CDR1 SEHNR, CDR2 FQNEAQ (reference sequence). The V and J ends lost 5 bases and 7 bases respectively, with 15 bases between them. The CDR3 extends over 15 amino acids. As DNA, the CDR3 is TGTGCCAGCAGCCCACTCCGGGACGGCAATTCACCCCTCCACTTT. It yields the protein CASSPLRDGNSPLHF.

J is TRBJ2-1 and V is TRBV29-1, with TRBD1 matching 8 bases. Germline-derived CDR1 and CDR2 are SQVTM and ANQGSEA. This CDR3 is 14 amino acids long. The trim removed 7 bases at V and 7 bases at J, leaving 12 bases unmatched. In DNA, the CDR3 is TGCAGCGACCTCGGACAGGGTCTGGGGAATGAGCAGTTCTTC. Encoded protein: CSDLGQGLGNEQFF.